These 21 T cell receptor beta chains were sequenced from one sample in a study of cytotoxic CD8 clonotypes in ibrutinib-treated CLL. Using immunoSEQ multiplex PCR, the repertoire was profiled, and TCRdb retains in-frame clones only, with some absent. This sample has approximately 50,000 clones, with approximately 71% found just once. The sample in question was PBMCs, obtained after 12 months of ibrutinib treatment. These receptors came from a human donor with chronic lymphocytic leukemia.

As concerns this clone: Additional DNA sequences in this sample encode the identical CDR3. The chain carries TRBV5-1 and TRBJ2-1; a possible D gene is TRBD2 (7 bases). Germline V lookup: CDR1 SGHRS, CDR2 YFSETQ. The length of the CDR3 is 14 residues. V lost 2 bases to trimming and J lost 4 bases, with 10 bases between them. CDR3 amino acids: CASSLGGAYNEQFF. DNA of the CDR3: TGCGCCAGCAGCTTAGGGGGGGCGTACAATGAGCAGTTCTTC.

This clone was detected only a few times. At one end the junction does not follow the germline gene, possibly because of a read error. The J gene is TRBJ2-4, the V gene TRBV5-4; the match to TRBD1 covers 9 bases. The CDR3 is 12 residues long. Germline lookup yields CDR1 SGHNT and CDR2 YYREEE (reference sequence). The CDR3 reads CASSLDRGQRDF. The CDR3, as DNA: TGTGCCAGCAGCTTGGACAGGGGGCAGAGGGATTTC.

CDR3 nucleotides: TGTGCCAGCTCACCAGTGCGGACAGGGCTTGGCACAGATACGCAGTATTTT. This encodes CASSPVRTGLGTDTQYF. The chain recombines TRBV18 with TRBJ2-3; TRBD1 agrees at 8 bases. V lost 2 bases to trimming and J lost 1 base; unmatched junction nucleotides: 8. Germline CDR1 is KGHSH and CDR2 is LQKENI. The CDR3 spans 17 residues. The whole variable domain, filled in from reference TRBV18 and TRBJ2-3, reads NAGVMQNPRHLVRRRGQEARLRCSPMKGHSHVYWYRQLPEEGLKFMVYLQKENIIDESGMPKERFSAEFPKEGPSILRIQQVVRGDSAAYFCASSPVRTGLGTDTQYFGPGTRLTVL.

The genes are TRBV7-9 and TRBJ2-7; the D gene is possibly TRBD1 (5 bases). CDR1 SEHNR and CDR2 FQNEAQ come from the germline V gene (reference sequence). This CDR3 is 16 amino acids long. The V end was cut by 5 bases, the J end by 2 bases, with 19 bases between. The chain's CDR3 is CASSPPRQRDPYEQYF. The CDR3 DNA is TGTGCCAGCAGCCCCCCCCGACAGCGCGATCCCTACGAGCAGTACTTC.

The chain employs TRBV15 and TRBJ1-5, with no clear D. CDR1 is LNHNV, CDR2 YYDKDF, per germline (reference sequence). The CDR3 runs 14 residues. Trimming removed 8 bases from V and 1 base from J, with 12 bases in between. CDR3 residues: CATQSWGSNQPQHF. The CDR3 nucleotides are TGTGCCACCCAAAGTTGGGGAAGCAATCAGCCCCAGCATTTT.

This rearrangement joins TRBV27 to TRBJ2-1; 9 bases are shared with TRBD2. CDR1 MNHEY and CDR2 SMNVEV come from the germline V gene (reference sequence). V was pared by 3 bases and J by 8 bases, with 5 bases of the junction left unmatched. This CDR3 region has 14 residues. The chain's CDR3 is CASSLGGRADEQFF. The CDR3 DNA reads as TGTGCCAGCAGTTTGGGCGGGAGGGCGGATGAGCAGTTCTTC.

The rearrangement joins TRBV28 to TRBJ2-7; no firm D call. CDR3 length: 11 residues. Germline V gives CDR1 MDHEN, CDR2 SYDVKM. Trimming shortened V by 6 bases and J by 6 bases, and 9 bases separated the two germline ends. In DNA form, the CDR3 reads TGTGCCAGCAGCCTTCTTTTCGAGCAGTACTTC. Translation gives CASSLLFEQYF.

This clone was counted between two and nine times. The chain links TRBV11-2 to TRBJ2-7, with no clear D. Germline V gene data show CDR1 as SGHAT and CDR2 as FQNNGV. The ends were cut back, 1 base at V and 4 bases at J, with 8 bases in the middle. The CDR3 extends over 13 amino acids. CDR3 DNA: TGTGCCAGCAGCTTAGGGGTGGAATACGAGCAGTACTTC. This gives the protein CASSLGVEYEQYF.

In this sample, this clone turned up a few times. J is TRBJ2-3 and V is TRBV20-1, with 7 bases lining up with TRBD2. CDR3 length equals 10 residues. V trimming: 3 bases; J trimming: 9 bases; junction bases outside the gene matches: 0. In germline, CDR1 is DFQATT, CDR2 SNEGSKA (reference sequence). The CDR3 here is CSARGGTQYF. In DNA, the CDR3 is TGCAGTGCTAGGGGAGGGACGCAGTATTTT.

The chain uses TRBV9 and TRBJ2-3, with D uncertain. V lost 4 bases to trimming and J lost 1 base, with 10 bases between them. From germline, CDR1 is SGDLS and CDR2 YYNGEE. The CDR3 has 14 amino acids. CDR3: CASSPRPGTDTQYF. In nucleotides, the CDR3 is TGTGCCAGCAGCCCCCGCCCGGGCACAGATACGCAGTATTTT.

CDR3 sequence: CASSLSGRTDTQYF. The CDR3 DNA follows: TGTGCCAGCAGCCTTAGCGGGAGGACAGATACGCAGTATTTT. The J gene is TRBJ2-3, the V gene TRBV7-9, with 10 bases fitting TRBD2. This CDR3 has 14 amino acids. Per germline, CDR1 SEHNR and CDR2 FQNEAQ (reference sequence). Trimming at V came to 5 bases and at J to 3 bases, leaving 2 bases not matched to a gene.

This clone was seen only a few times. The chain joins TRBV29-1 to TRBJ2-3, with TRBD2 matching over 7 bases. V lost 8 bases, J lost 6 bases, and 11 bases stayed unmatched. CDR1 and CDR2 from the germline V gene are SQVTM and ANQGSEA. CDR3 length equals 13 residues. CDR3 in DNA: TGCAGCTCCATTGGGAGGGCCTATGATACGCAGTATTTT. As protein: CSSIGRAYDTQYF.

This chain connects TRBV7-8 to TRBJ2-1; TRBD2 matches 15 bases. Per the germline V gene, CDR1 is SGHVS and CDR2 is FQNEAQ. V was pared by 6 bases and J by 7 bases, with 10 bases of the junction left unmatched. The CDR3 totals 17 residues. In DNA form, the CDR3 reads TGTGCCAGCAGTCGCGGACTAGCGGGAGGGCCGGGTAATGAGCAGTTCTTC. Its protein is CASSRGLAGGPGNEQFF.

The chain carries TRBV30 and TRBJ2-1; a weak D match, TRBD2 (6 bases). The germline V gene has CDR1 GTSNPN and CDR2 SVGIG (reference sequence). The CDR3 has 17 amino acids. The V and J ends lost 4 bases and 10 bases respectively, with 29 bases between them. The CDR3 reads CAWTIPGLFFLRAEQFF. CDR3 coding DNA: TGTGCCTGGACCATCCCGGGACTTTTTTTCCTTCGGGCGGAGCAGTTCTTC.

This clone was seen just once. This chain joins TRBV5-1 and TRBJ2-3; maybe TRBD2 (5 bases). This CDR3 comprises 15 residues. The germline V gene has CDR1 SGHRS and CDR2 YFSETQ. V dropped 2 bases and J dropped 4 bases, with 14 bases sitting between them. CDR3 sequence reads: CASSFGGGAADTQYF. CDR3 in DNA: TGCGCCAGCAGCTTTGGTGGAGGCGCGGCAGATACGCAGTATTTT.

The chain is built from TRBV5-6 and TRBJ2-2; D unresolved. Germline CDR1 and CDR2: SGHDT and YYEEEE. Trimming took 4 bases from V and 1 from J, leaving 11 bases between them. The CDR3 has 15 residues. The CDR3 sequence: CASSPGWVNTGELFF. As DNA, the CDR3 is TGTGCCAGCAGCCCCGGGTGGGTGAACACCGGGGAGCTGTTTTTT.

This rearrangement joins TRBV14 to TRBJ2-3, with 13 bases matching TRBD2. There are 18 residues in the CDR3. Germline-derived CDR1 and CDR2 are SGHDN and FVKESK. The V segment lost 0 bases and the J segment 3 bases; nucleotides outside the gene matches: 6. CDR3 amino acids: CASSQDIRLAGGTDTQYF. The CDR3 DNA reads TGTGCCAGCAGCCAAGATATACGACTAGCGGGAGGAACAGATACGCAGTATTTT.

V gene TRBV7-2 combines with J gene TRBJ1-5; 10 bases are shared with TRBD1. V dropped 5 bases and J dropped 1; count of bases not matched to a gene: 2. The CDR3 consists of 15 residues. From germline, CDR1 is SGHTA and CDR2 FQGNSA. CDR3 DNA sequence: TGTGCCAGCAGCGGGGACAGGGGCAGCAATCAGCCCCAGCATTTT. Protein product: CASSGDRGSNQPQHF.

The V and J genes are TRBV18 and TRBJ1-2; no clear D gene. The CDR3 consists of 16 residues. The germline gives CDR1 KGHSH, CDR2 LQKENI. V was pared by 2 bases and J by 3 bases, with 16 bases between. The CDR3 spells CASSPISFEGDYGYTF. The CDR3 region has the DNA TGTGCCAGCTCACCAATCAGTTTTGAGGGAGACTATGGCTACACCTTC.

The genes are TRBV5-1 and TRBJ2-1; possibly TRBD2 for D (6 bases). Germline lookup yields CDR1 SGHRS and CDR2 YFSETQ. The CDR3 extends over 14 amino acids. The V end lost 1 base, the J end lost 7 bases, and 12 bases lay between the germline ends. The CDR3 region is CASSLYSGDNEQFF. The CDR3 nucleotides read TGCGCCAGCAGCTTGTACTCGGGAGATAATGAGCAGTTCTTC. Combining the CDR3 with reference TRBV5-1 and TRBJ2-1 gives the whole variable domain KAGVTQTPRYLIKTRGQQVTLSCSPISGHRSVSWYQQTPGQGLQFLFEYFSETQRNKGNFPGRFSGRQFSNSRSEMNVSTLELGDSALYLCASSLYSGDNEQFFGPGTRLTVL.

The chain combines TRBV19 with TRBJ1-4; maybe TRBD1 (5 bases). The CDR3 has 13 amino acids. V lost 10 bases and J 7 bases, leaving 16 bases between the germline ends. CDR1 and CDR2 (germline): LNHDA, SQIVND (reference sequence). CDR3 DNA: TGTGCCACCAGGGAGGGGTTGGCTGAAAAACTGTTTTTT. As protein: CATREGLAEKLFF.